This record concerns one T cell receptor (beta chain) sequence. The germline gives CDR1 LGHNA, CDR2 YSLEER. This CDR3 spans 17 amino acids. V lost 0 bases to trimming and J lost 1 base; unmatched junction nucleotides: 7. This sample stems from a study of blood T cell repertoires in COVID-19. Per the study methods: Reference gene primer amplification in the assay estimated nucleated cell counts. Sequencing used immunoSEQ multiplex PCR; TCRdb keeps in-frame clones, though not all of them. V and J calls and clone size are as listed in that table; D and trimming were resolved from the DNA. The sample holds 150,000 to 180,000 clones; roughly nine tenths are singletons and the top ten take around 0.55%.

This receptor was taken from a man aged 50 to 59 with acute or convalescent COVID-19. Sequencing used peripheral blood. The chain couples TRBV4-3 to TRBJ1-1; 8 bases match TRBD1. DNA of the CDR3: TGCGCCAGCAGCCAAGACCACCCCGGGACAGGGAACACTGAAGCTTTCTTT. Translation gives CASSQDHPGTGNTEAFF.